The 31 T cell receptor beta chains presented below share a single source sample, sequenced in a study of blood T cell repertoires in COVID-19. Measured with immunoSEQ multiplex PCR; TCRdb has only the in-frame clones, and not every one. The sample lists some 100,000 clones; 70% to 90% were seen once. Sequenced material: peripheral blood. The receptor set was obtained from a woman aged 80 or over with active COVID-19.

V gene TRBV27 combines with J gene TRBJ2-7; TRBD2 agrees at 10 bases. V shed 6 bases and J 0 bases; nucleotides not matched to a gene: 2. The CDR3 extends over 14 amino acids. CDR1 and CDR2 from the germline V gene are MNHEY and SMNVEV (reference sequence). The CDR3 here is CASRTSGLSYEQYF. The CDR3 DNA is TGTGCCAGCAGGACTAGCGGGCTCTCCTACGAGCAGTACTTC.

This chain joins TRBV3-1 (or the pseudogene TRBV3-2) and TRBJ1-5; D ambiguous. The CDR3 has 15 amino acids. The V end was cut by 1 base, the J end by 1 base, with 8 bases between. CDR1 LGHDT and CDR2 YNNKEL come from the germline V gene (reference sequence). The CDR3 DNA reads as TGTGCCAGCAGCCAAGCAGGTCAGAGCAATCAGCCCCAGCATTTT. Translated: CASSQAGQSNQPQHF.

The chain carries TRBV12-5 and TRBJ2-5; perhaps TRBD1 as D (5 bases). V shed 7 bases and J shed 1 base, with 10 bases lying between them. The CDR3 extends over 13 amino acids. Germline-derived CDR1 and CDR2 are LGHNT and FRNRAP. The CDR3 coding sequence is TGTGCTAGTGACAAACAGGTCCAAGAGACCCAGTACTTC. This codes for CASDKQVQETQYF.

The rearrangement links TRBV5-1 to TRBJ2-3, with 10 bases lining up with TRBD2. Trimming at V came to 1 base and at J to 3 bases, leaving 14 bases not matched to a gene. There are 19 residues in the CDR3. Germline V gene data show CDR1 as SGHRS and CDR2 as YFSETQ. The CDR3: CASSLLGRSSGSVTDTQYF. CDR3 DNA: TGCGCCAGCAGCTTGCTCGGGCGGTCTAGCGGGAGCGTGACAGATACGCAGTATTTT.

This clone was recorded a few times. J is TRBJ2-6 and V is TRBV19; 7 bases line up with TRBD1. Per germline, CDR1 LNHDA and CDR2 SQIVND (reference sequence). J lost 0 bases, V lost 5 bases, and 13 bases had no gene match. The length of the CDR3 is 19 residues. CDR3 loop: CASSLPPQDRASGANVLTF. In DNA, the CDR3 is TGTGCCAGTAGTTTACCCCCCCAAGACAGGGCCTCTGGGGCCAACGTCCTGACTTTC.

The rearrangement joins TRBV7-2 to TRBJ2-7, with 9 bases fitting TRBD2. This CDR3 spans 16 amino acids. CDR1 is SGHTA, CDR2 FQGNSA, per germline. The V gene end was trimmed by 3 bases and the J gene end by 0 bases; junction bases not matched to a gene: 6. CDR3 region: CASSFIAGAGSYEQYF. The CDR3, as DNA: TGTGCCAGCAGCTTTATAGCGGGAGCCGGCTCCTACGAGCAGTACTTC.

The chain carries TRBV9 and TRBJ1-3; D gene uncertain. V was pared by 0 bases and J by 0 bases, with 7 bases between. The CDR3 has 15 amino acids. CDR1 SGDLS and CDR2 YYNGEE come from the germline V gene. CDR3 nucleotide sequence: TGTGCCAGCAGCGTAGGAGGGAGCTCTGGAAACACCATATATTTT. It yields the protein CASSVGGSSGNTIYF.

V usage is TRBV7-2 and J usage is TRBJ2-2; a possible D gene is TRBD1 (5 bases). With 1 base removed from V and 5 bases from J, the gap between germline ends came to 11 bases. Germline V CDR1 and CDR2: SGHTA, FQGNSA. There are 15 residues in the CDR3. The CDR3 DNA sequence: TGTGCCAGCAGCTTAGGTCAGGGCTGGACCGGGGAGCTGTTTTTT. Translation gives CASSLGQGWTGELFF.

In its sample, this clone was seen once. The chain joins TRBV7-9 to TRBJ1-4; D is undetermined. Germline CDR1 SEHNR, CDR2 FQNEAQ (reference sequence). This CDR3 comprises 15 residues. V lost 0 bases and J lost 5, with 10 bases in between. CDR3 in amino acids: CASSLAWRENEKLFF. The CDR3 nucleotides read TGTGCCAGCAGCTTAGCGTGGCGGGAAAATGAAAAACTGTTTTTT.

The chain couples TRBV9 to TRBJ2-1; TRBD2 is a possible D gene (5 bases). V was trimmed by 7 bases and J by 0 bases, leaving 20 bases between them. The CDR3 is made up of 17 amino acids. Germline V gene data show CDR1 as SGDLS and CDR2 as YYNGEE. The CDR3 loop reads CASGSPQRTPSYNEQFF. In DNA form, the CDR3 reads TGTGCCAGCGGATCCCCTCAGCGGACTCCCTCCTACAATGAGCAGTTCTTC.

V usage is TRBV7-6 and J usage is TRBJ1-3; 7 bases align to TRBD1. Germline values: CDR1 SGHVS, CDR2 FNYEAQ. This CDR3 region has 19 residues. V was pared by 2 bases and J by 2 bases, with 15 bases of the junction left unmatched. The chain's CDR3 is CASSLFPTGAQGPGNTIYF. CDR3 in DNA: TGTGCCAGCAGCTTATTTCCCACAGGGGCCCAAGGGCCTGGAAACACCATATATTTT.

V usage is TRBV6-2 or TRBV6-3 and J usage is TRBJ2-2, with 8 positions matching TRBD1. The length of the CDR3 is 18 residues. The V segment lost 2 bases and the J segment 2 bases; nucleotides outside the gene matches: 10. Germline CDR1 MNHEY, CDR2 SVGEGT. In nucleotides, the CDR3 is TGTGCCAGCAGTTACGTGGGGACCGGGACAGGAAACACCGGGGAGCTGTTTTTT. Translation gives CASSYVGTGTGNTGELFF.

This sequence joins TRBV30 and TRBJ2-7, with 7 bases matching TRBD1. V was pared by 2 bases and J by 7 bases, with 8 bases of the junction left unmatched. CDR1 is GTSNPN and CDR2 is SVGIG in the germline V gene (reference sequence). CDR3 length: 13 residues. CDR3 amino acids: CAWSRGQGLEQYF. The CDR3 coding sequence is TGTGCCTGGAGTAGGGGGCAAGGGTTGGAGCAGTACTTC.

CDR3 coding DNA: TGTGCCAGCAGTTTATTTCAGGCGGAGACCCAGTACTTC. Its protein product is CASSLFQAETQYF. The V call is TRBV12-3 or TRBV12-4, the J call TRBJ2-5; D remains unclear. This CDR3 is 13 amino acids long. Trimming took 2 bases from V and 5 from J, leaving 9 bases between them.

The chain links TRBV7-2 to TRBJ2-3; D uncertain. This CDR3 has 14 residues. The V gene lost 5 bases and the J gene lost 6 bases, with 15 bases spanning the gap. The germline V gene has CDR1 SGHTA and CDR2 FQGNSA. The CDR3 sequence is CASSPTPFWDTQYF. The CDR3 nucleotides are TGTGCCAGCAGCCCTACCCCATTCTGGGATACGCAGTATTTT.

The rearrangement links TRBV6-5 to TRBJ2-7; TRBD1 might be the D (6 bases). Germline assignment: CDR1 MNHEY and CDR2 SVGAGI. The CDR3 has 15 amino acids. V shed 8 bases and J shed 3 bases, with 20 bases lying between them. The CDR3 DNA reads as TGTGCCAGCCTACCGTATGGGGGCACCCTCTACGAGCAGTACTTC. It specifies CASLPYGGTLYEQYF.

This chain links TRBV5-5 with TRBJ2-3, with 14 bases lining up with TRBD2. The CDR3 totals 16 residues. CDR1 SGHKS and CDR2 YYEKEE come from the germline V gene (reference sequence). The trim removed 3 bases at V and 10 bases at J, leaving 10 bases unmatched. CDR3 amino acids: CASSSVTGTSGSPQYF. DNA of the CDR3: TGTGCCAGCAGCTCAGTCACCGGGACTAGCGGGAGCCCGCAGTATTTT. Variable domain in full (rest from reference TRBV5-5 and TRBJ2-3): DAGVTQSPTHLIKTRGQQVTLRCSPISGHKSVSWYQQVLGQGPQFIFQYYEKEERGRGNFPDRFSARQFPNYSSELNVNALLLGDSALYLCASSSVTGTSGSPQYFGPGTRLTVL.

The chain links TRBV5-1 to TRBJ1-1, with TRBD1 matching over 8 bases. The CDR3 is made up of 16 amino acids. Germline V gene data show CDR1 as SGHRS and CDR2 as YFSETQ. With 1 base clipped from V and 2 bases from J, the junction kept 7 bases outside the gene matches. The CDR3: CASSLRVGQVNTEAFF. The CDR3 DNA reads as TGCGCCAGCAGCTTGCGGGTGGGACAGGTAAACACTGAAGCTTTCTTT.

The V gene is TRBV29-1, the J gene TRBJ2-1; D is unresolved. CDR3 length: 12 residues. Trimming pared 5 bases from V and 6 bases from J, leaving 11 bases between. Germline V gene data show CDR1 as SQVTM and CDR2 as ANQGSEA. CDR3 bases: TGCAGCGTTTTCGATGGCCTCAATGAGCAGTTCTTC. Amino acid sequence: CSVFDGLNEQFF.

On this clone itself: Mismatch with germline at one junction end may stem from a read error. Different DNA sequences within this sample yield the same CDR3. The rearrangement uses TRBV5-1 and TRBJ1-2; 7 bases are a match to TRBD1. There are 13 residues in the CDR3. Germline CDR1 and CDR2: SGHRS and YFSETQ. The CDR3 loop is CASSLGQNYGYTF. For the CDR3, the DNA is TGCGCCAGCAGTTTGGGACAGAACTATGGCTACACCTTC.

V gene TRBV7-2 combines with J gene TRBJ2-3, with 11 positions matching TRBD2. The CDR3 consists of 16 residues. The V and J ends lost 4 bases and 3 bases, in that order; junction bases with no gene match: 6. Germline CDR1 reads SGHTA; CDR2 reads FQGNSA. Here the CDR3 DNA reads TGTGCCAGCAGCTCCTTTGGGACTAGCGGAACAGATACGCAGTATTTT. This encodes CASSSFGTSGTDTQYF.

This rearrangement joins TRBV19 to TRBJ1-1; D perhaps matches TRBD1 (5 bases). The CDR3 has 14 amino acids. Trimming took 3 bases from V and 3 from J, leaving 11 bases between them. Germline V gene lookup returns CDR1 LNHDA and CDR2 SQIVND (reference sequence). The CDR3 sequence is CASSIGGDDTEAFF. In DNA, the CDR3 is TGTGCCAGTAGTATCGGGGGGGACGACACTGAAGCTTTCTTT.

The DNA for the CDR3 is TGTGCCACTACCCCGGGACTAGCGGTCAATGAGCAGTTCTTC. It codes for CATTPGLAVNEQFF. This chain links TRBV19 with TRBJ2-1; 11 bases match TRBD2. The CDR3 extends over 14 amino acids. The ends lost 10 bases at V and 6 bases at J; junction bases unmatched: 8. Germline V lookup: CDR1 LNHDA, CDR2 SQIVND (reference sequence).

The V call is TRBV27, the J call TRBJ2-2, with TRBD2 matching over 8 bases. Germline CDR1 and CDR2: MNHEY and SMNVEV (reference sequence). The CDR3 consists of 16 residues. The ends lost 2 bases at V and 2 bases at J; junction bases unmatched: 4. CDR3 bases: TGTGCCAGCAGTTTACTTGCGGGAGGAAACACCGGGGAGCTGTTTTTT. Encoded protein: CASSLLAGGNTGELFF.

The chain recombines TRBV3-1 (or the pseudogene TRBV3-2) with TRBJ1-6; 8 nucleotides align to TRBD1. CDR1 and CDR2 (germline): LGHDT, YNNKEL (reference sequence). The V and J ends lost 1 base and 3 bases, in that order; junction bases with no gene match: 2. The CDR3 spans 16 residues. The CDR3 DNA sequence: TGTGCCAGCAGCCAAGGGGGGACAGGCTATAATTCACCCCTCCACTTT. This codes for CASSQGGTGYNSPLHF.

The rearrangement joins TRBV20-1 to TRBJ2-5, with D perhaps matching TRBD1 (5 bases). The germline V gene encodes CDR1 DFQATT and CDR2 SNEGSKA (reference sequence). The CDR3 extends over 11 amino acids. Here the CDR3 reads CSATRVETQYF. CDR3 coding DNA: TGCAGCGCCACCAGGGTAGAGACCCAGTACTTC.

The CDR3 loop is CASSPKSPSGFASTDTQYF. The DNA of the CDR3 is TGCGCCAGCAGCCCTAAGAGCCCTAGCGGTTTTGCTAGCACAGATACGCAGTATTTT. The chain links TRBV4-1 to TRBJ2-3, with 7 bases identical to TRBD2. V lost 4 bases and J lost 0; bases outside the gene matches: 16. The CDR3 is 19 amino acids. The germline gives CDR1 MGHRA, CDR2 YSYEKL.

The chain couples TRBV18 to TRBJ2-6; possibly TRBD1 for D (5 bases). The V gene's germline CDR1 is KGHSH and CDR2 LQKENI. V was pared by 8 bases and J by 0 bases, with 11 bases between. The CDR3 runs 15 residues. DNA of the CDR3: TGTGCCAGCGCGGCAGGGTCCTCTGGGGCCAACGTCCTGACTTTC. Amino acids: CASAAGSSGANVLTF.

The rearrangement links TRBV19 to TRBJ2-1; 11 bases match TRBD2. The germline gives CDR1 LNHDA, CDR2 SQIVND (reference sequence). J was trimmed by 5 bases and V by 4 bases; bases with no gene match: 10. CDR3 length: 17 amino acids. CDR3 bases: TGTGCCAGTAGTAGTAGGGGTAGCGGGAGGGGGAACAATGAGCAGTTCTTC. Amino acids: CASSSRGSGRGNNEQFF.

The V gene is TRBV2, the J gene TRBJ1-2; D perhaps matches TRBD1 (6 bases). The CDR3 is 13 amino acids. V dropped 6 bases and J dropped 1 base, with 9 bases sitting between them. Germline CDR1 and CDR2: SNHLY and FYNNEI. The CDR3 loop reads CASSSDSNYGYTF. The CDR3 region has the DNA TGTGCCAGCAGCTCGGACAGTAACTATGGCTACACCTTC. The full variable domain, with the rest looked up from reference TRBV2 and TRBJ1-2, is EPEVTQTPSHQVTQMGQEVILRCVPISNHLYFYWYRQILGQKVEFLVSFYNNEISEKSEIFDDQFSVERPDGSNFTLKIRSTKLEDSAMYFCASSSDSNYGYTFGSGTRLTVV.

V is TRBV5-1 and J is TRBJ2-7, with TRBD1 identical over 8 bases. CDR3 size: 13 residues. V dropped 4 bases and J dropped 7; count of bases not matched to a gene: 7. Germline loops: CDR1 SGHRS, CDR2 YFSETQ. CDR3 in amino acids: CASSLRGQGEQYF. The DNA for the CDR3 is TGCGCCAGCAGCCTCAGGGGGCAGGGAGAGCAGTACTTC.